This T cell receptor beta chain was identified during a study of T cell responses to AZD1222 COVID-19 vaccine. Overall study findings and caveats: Reportedly, nearly half of unique spike TCRs recognized epitopes outside B.1.351/B.1.1.7 mutations.

Profiling relied on immunoSEQ multiplex PCR, and the TCRdb table lists in-frame clones only, not all of them. The table has fewer than 150,000 clones, around 84% seen once; the top ten hold approximately 15%. Analyses pooled second doses at about 4 or about 12 weeks. A note on this clone: Its antigen is as yet unknown.

CDR1 is LGHDT, CDR2 YNNKEL, per germline (reference sequence). Trimming pared 2 bases from V and 0 bases from J, leaving 1 base between. The length of the CDR3 is 12 residues. The chain joins TRBV3-1 (or the pseudogene TRBV3-2) to TRBJ1-1; D gene unclear. This clonotype was sampled from an adult who received the AZD1222 COVID-19 vaccine. Specimen: peripheral blood, collected 28 days after the second AZD1222 dose. This chain's CDR3 is CASSQLNTEAFF. Here the CDR3 DNA reads TGTGCCAGCAGCCAACTGAACACTGAAGCTTTCTTT.